The next 22 T cell receptor beta chains were all read from a single sample in a study of blood T cell repertoires in COVID-19. Clones were read by immunoSEQ multiplex PCR, and TCRdb kept only the in-frame ones, dropping some. The sample consists of 250,000 or so clones, 80% to 90% of them appearing once. The sample consisted of PBMCs or T cells enriched from blood (not recorded which). The receptors shown here come from a woman in her thirties or forties who had been exposed to COVID-19.

The chain combines TRBV28 with TRBJ2-3; 8 bases line up with TRBD1. The CDR3 runs to 15 residues. With V trimmed by 2 bases and J by 1 base, 2 bases remained unmatched. Germline lookup yields CDR1 MDHEN and CDR2 SYDVKM. For the CDR3, the DNA is TGTGCCAGCAGTTTAGGGACAGGCCGCACAGATACGCAGTATTTT. Translation: CASSLGTGRTDTQYF.

V usage is TRBV28 and J usage is TRBJ1-2; a weak D match, TRBD1 (5 bases). From germline, CDR1 is MDHEN and CDR2 SYDVKM. The CDR3 sequence is 12 residues long. V shed 8 bases and J shed 4 bases, with 11 bases lying between them. CDR3 bases: TGTGCCAGCGAGCAGGGCTCCTATGGCTACACCTTC. Protein product: CASEQGSYGYTF.

This clone has just a few counts. This rearrangement joins TRBV11-1 to TRBJ1-4, with TRBD1 identical over 7 bases. V gave up 5 bases and J gave up 5 bases; unmatched junction bases: 8. Germline CDR1 and CDR2: SGHAT and FQDESV (reference sequence). The length of the CDR3 is 15 residues. CDR3 DNA sequence: TGTGCCAGCAGCCCTAGGGACAGAGCAAATGAAAAACTGTTTTTT. Amino acids: CASSPRDRANEKLFF.

The rearrangement joins TRBV29-1 to TRBJ1-1, with a weak D call TRBD1 (6 bases). Germline loops: CDR1 SQVTM, CDR2 ANQGSEA. The CDR3 consists of 12 residues. Trimming took 3 bases from V and 5 from J, leaving 10 bases between them. CDR3 sequence (DNA): TGCAGCGTTGACAGGGGACGGACTGAAGCTTTCTTT. Translated, it gives CSVDRGRTEAFF.

The J gene is TRBJ1-5, the V gene TRBV28, with 8 bases aligning to TRBD1. The CDR3 length is 15 residues. Germline lookup yields CDR1 MDHEN and CDR2 SYDVKM. V gave up 6 bases and J gave up 6 bases; unmatched junction bases: 10. The DNA for the CDR3 is TGTGCCAGCAGAGAGCTGACAGGGGTAGCTCAGCCCCAGCATTTT. This sequence encodes CASRELTGVAQPQHF. Using reference TRBV28 and TRBJ1-5 for the parts outside the CDR3, the full variable domain is DVKVTQSSRYLVKRTGEKVFLECVQDMDHENMFWYRQDPGLGLRLIYFSYDVKMKEKGDIPEGYSVSREKKERFSLILESASTNQTSMYLCASRELTGVAQPQHFGDGTRLSIL.

This clone showed up just once. CDR3 DNA sequence: TGTGCCAGCAGCCTTAGCTCAGATACGCAGTATTTT. It yields the protein CASSLSSDTQYF. The V and J genes are TRBV3-1 (or the pseudogene TRBV3-2) and TRBJ2-3; no firm D call. CDR3 length: 12 residues. Trimming stripped 4 bases from V and 4 bases from J, with 6 bases between. Germline CDR1 is LGHDT and CDR2 is YNNKEL (reference sequence).

V is TRBV27 and J is TRBJ2-2, with D maybe TRBD1 (6 bases). The CDR3 is 17 residues long. Trimming removed 0 bases from V and 3 bases from J, with 14 bases in between. Germline V lookup: CDR1 MNHEY, CDR2 SMNVEV (reference sequence). Written as DNA, the CDR3 is TGTGCCAGCAGTTTATCAGGACAGACCCTGGACACCGGGGAGCTGTTTTTT. Translated, it gives CASSLSGQTLDTGELFF.

A single count supports this clone. J is TRBJ2-1 and V is TRBV6-4; the match to TRBD2 covers 10 bases. Germline assignment: CDR1 MRHNA and CDR2 SNTAGT. Losses at the gene ends were 4 bases for V and 0 bases for J; bases not matched to a gene: 12. The CDR3 covers 19 residues. The CDR3 DNA reads TGTGCCAGCAGTGTTACAGGACTAGCGGCCCGAGGCTCCTACAATGAGCAGTTCTTC. Translation: CASSVTGLAARGSYNEQFF.

The chain carries TRBV4-2 and TRBJ1-1; D not certain. The CDR3 consists of 16 residues. V gave up 1 base and J gave up 0 bases, with 12 bases separating them. Germline V gene data show CDR1 as LGHNA and CDR2 as YNFKEQ. The CDR3 DNA reads TGTGCCAGCAGCCAAGGGGCAGGTGCCATGAACACTGAAGCTTTCTTT. As protein: CASSQGAGAMNTEAFF.

V and J are TRBV27 and TRBJ2-1; 7 bases agree with TRBD1. Looked up from germline, CDR1 is MNHEY and CDR2 is SMNVEV (reference sequence). V lost 4 bases and J lost 6; bases outside the gene matches: 3. The CDR3 is 13 residues long. In DNA, the CDR3 is TGTGCCAGCAGTTCAGGGGGAAGCAATGAGCAGTTCTTC. Translation gives CASSSGGSNEQFF.

The V and J genes are TRBV18 and TRBJ2-4; no reliable D call. Germline V lookup: CDR1 KGHSH, CDR2 LQKENI. The CDR3 runs to 13 residues. V dropped 3 bases and J dropped 8 bases, with 11 bases sitting between them. CDR3 nucleotide sequence: TGTGCCAGCTCACCTCCATCCCGGGACATTCAGTACTTC. This translates into CASSPPSRDIQYF.

The table lists this clone with a few counts. J is TRBJ1-1 and V is TRBV7-9, with D uncertain. V was pared by 3 bases and J by 9 bases, with 11 bases between. Germline CDR1 and CDR2: SEHNR and FQNEAQ (reference sequence). CDR3 length: 12 residues. CDR3 loop: CASSLGRTKAFF. Here the CDR3 DNA reads TGTGCCAGCAGCTTGGGCAGAACCAAAGCTTTCTTT. Full variable domain (remainder filled in from reference TRBV7-9 and TRBJ1-1): DTGVSQNPRHKITKRGQNVTFRCDPISEHNRLYWYRQTLGQGPEFLTYFQNEAQLEKSRLLSDRFSAERPKGSFSTLEIQRTEQGDSAMYLCASSLGRTKAFFGQGTRLTVV.

The chain recombines TRBV3-1 (or the pseudogene TRBV3-2) with TRBJ1-3; a weak D match, TRBD1 (5 bases). This CDR3 contains 16 residues. Looked up from germline, CDR1 is LGHDT and CDR2 is YNNKEL (reference sequence). Between the trimmed V and J ends, which lost 1 base and 1 base, there was a span of 11 bases. CDR3 sequence (DNA): TGTGCCAGCAGCCAAGGGCACGGGACTTCTGGAAACACCATATATTTT. As protein: CASSQGHGTSGNTIYF.

V gene TRBV12-3 or TRBV12-4 combines with J gene TRBJ1-2; D remains unclear. Trimming cost V 2 bases and J 8 bases, with 12 bases left between them. CDR3 length: 13 amino acids. The CDR3 DNA reads TGTGCCAGCAGTTTATCGCAACTTTCCGGCTACACCTTC. As protein: CASSLSQLSGYTF.

The chain uses TRBV9 and TRBJ2-3; 9 positions match TRBD1. Germline values: CDR1 SGDLS, CDR2 YYNGEE. CDR3 length equals 16 residues. The V gene end was trimmed by 4 bases and the J gene end by 4 bases; junction bases not matched to a gene: 10. CDR3 nucleotide sequence: TGTGCCAGCAGCACACGACGGGACAGGGTGTCAGATACGCAGTATTTT. It translates to CASSTRRDRVSDTQYF.

CDR3 sequence reads: CASSLSRGGVSYNSPLHF. The CDR3 nucleotides are TGTGCCAGCAGCTTATCCCGTGGCGGGGTATCCTATAATTCACCCCTCCACTTT. The V and J genes are TRBV7-9 and TRBJ1-6, with unresolved D. Germline CDR1 is SEHNR and CDR2 is FQNEAQ (reference sequence). The CDR3 covers 18 residues. The V end lost 2 bases, the J end lost 1 base, and 15 bases lay between the germline ends.

The table lists this clone with a count of one. The chain is built from TRBV6-5 and TRBJ1-2; D ambiguous. Germline V lookup: CDR1 MNHEY, CDR2 SVGAGI. V shed 4 bases and J shed 3 bases, with 15 bases lying between them. The CDR3 is made up of 15 amino acids. The CDR3, as DNA: TGTGCCAGCAGTTCTCGACTGACCCCGGACTATGGCTACACCTTC. Its protein product is CASSSRLTPDYGYTF.

The V and J genes are TRBV5-4 and TRBJ2-1; no clear D. The CDR3 spans 12 residues. CDR1 is SGHNT, CDR2 YYREEE, per germline (reference sequence). Trimming shortened V by 1 base and J by 6 bases, and 5 bases separated the two germline ends. CDR3 in amino acids: CASSLRSNEQFF. CDR3 DNA: TGTGCCAGCAGCTTGCGCAGCAATGAGCAGTTCTTC.

The J gene is TRBJ2-7, the V gene TRBV3-1 (or the pseudogene TRBV3-2); the D gene is possibly TRBD1 (5 bases). The ends were cut back, 1 base at V and 0 bases at J, with 7 bases in the middle. This CDR3 contains 14 residues. The germline V gene has CDR1 LGHDT and CDR2 YNNKEL (reference sequence). This CDR3 reads CASSQGRGSYEQYF. CDR3 in DNA: TGTGCCAGCAGCCAAGGTAGGGGCTCCTACGAGCAGTACTTC.

V gene TRBV2 combines with J gene TRBJ2-5, with 11 bases matching TRBD2. CDR3 length equals 14 residues. Germline CDR1 reads SNHLY; CDR2 reads FYNNEI. V lost 9 bases, J lost 4 bases, and 7 bases stayed unmatched. The CDR3 loop is CASGLAGRGETQYF. DNA of the CDR3: TGTGCCAGTGGACTAGCGGGCCGGGGAGAGACCCAGTACTTC.

Turning to this clone: An end of the junction differs from the germline gene, which may be a read error. J is TRBJ1-6 and V is TRBV6-2 or TRBV6-3; D is unclear. This CDR3 comprises 13 residues. In germline, CDR1 is MNHEY, CDR2 SVGEGT. For the CDR3, the DNA is TGTGCCAGCAGTTATTCTCGGTCGGGGTTCCGGGACTTT. This sequence encodes CASSYSRSGFRDF.

This chain joins TRBV5-1 and TRBJ1-5; TRBD1 aligns across 10 bases. CDR3 length: 15 amino acids. Germline loops: CDR1 SGHRS, CDR2 YFSETQ. J lost 7 bases, V lost 4 bases, and 8 bases had no gene match. The CDR3 DNA reads TGCGCCAGCAGCCCGGGACAGGGGAGAAGGCAGCCCCAGCATTTT. This encodes CASSPGQGRRQPQHF.